The 21 T cell receptor beta chains below all came from one sample that was sequenced in a study of cytomegalovirus exposure and HLA in healthy donors. Researchers ran the PCR with 60 Vbeta and 13 Jbeta primers. The repertoire was sequenced with immunoSEQ multiplex PCR; TCRdb's copy has only in-frame clones and lacks some. The sample comprises over 110,000 clones, about four fifths of which are singletons, and less than 1.5% rests with the top ten. The sequenced sample was PBMCs. All receptors derive from a male donor in good health and CMV-seropositive.

The V call is TRBV7-9, the J call TRBJ2-2; 15 bases agree with TRBD2. Germline CDR1 is SEHNR and CDR2 is FQNEAQ (reference sequence). The J segment lost 1 base and the V segment lost 3 bases, leaving 3 bases of the junction unmatched. CDR3 length: 18 residues. CDR3 amino acids: CASSFGLAGGLNTGELFF. The DNA for the CDR3 is TGTGCCAGCAGCTTCGGACTAGCGGGAGGGTTGAACACCGGGGAGCTGTTTTTT.

This sequence joins TRBV5-1 and TRBJ2-5; the D gene is possibly TRBD2 (6 bases). V was trimmed by 0 bases and J by 5 bases, leaving 14 bases between them. There are 15 residues in the CDR3. Germline-derived CDR1 and CDR2 are SGHRS and YFSETQ. For the CDR3, the DNA is TGCGCCAGCAGCTTGGGATCGGGGGTCTGGGAGACCCAGTACTTC. It translates to CASSLGSGVWETQYF.

The rearrangement uses TRBV2 and TRBJ2-1; a possible D gene is TRBD2 (6 bases). The V end lost 6 bases, the J end lost 1 base, and 13 bases lay between the germline ends. There are 15 residues in the CDR3. Germline CDR1 SNHLY, CDR2 FYNNEI. DNA of the CDR3: TGTGCCAGCAGGAAACTAGCCGGGTCCTACAATGAGCAGTTCTTC. Amino acid sequence: CASRKLAGSYNEQFF. Full variable domain (missing parts from reference TRBV2 and TRBJ2-1): EPEVTQTPSHQVTQMGQEVILRCVPISNHLYFYWYRQILGQKVEFLVSFYNNEISEKSEIFDDQFSVERPDGSNFTLKIRSTKLEDSAMYFCASRKLAGSYNEQFFGPGTRLTVL.

The rearrangement uses TRBV2 and TRBJ2-1; tentatively, D is TRBD2 (6 bases). The CDR3 sequence is 13 residues long. V was cut by 1 base and J by 12 bases, with 13 bases left in between. CDR1 is SNHLY and CDR2 is FYNNEI in the germline V gene. The CDR3 loop reads CASSEVGGPRQFF. CDR3 bases: TGTGCCAGCAGTGAAGTAGGAGGGCCGAGGCAGTTCTTC.

This chain uses TRBV7-3 with TRBJ2-7; TRBD1 aligns across 7 bases. Germline assignment: CDR1 SGHTA and CDR2 FQGTGA. This CDR3 is built from 13 residues. V was pared by 4 bases and J by 6 bases, with 6 bases of the junction left unmatched. The CDR3 DNA reads as TGTGCCAGCAGCTCCGACCAGGGGGTCGAGCAGTACTTC. Its protein product is CASSSDQGVEQYF. The full variable domain, rest sourced from reference TRBV7-3 and TRBJ2-7, is GAGVSQTPSNKVTEKGKYVELRCDPISGHTALYWYRQSLGQGPEFLIYFQGTGAADDSGLPNDRFFAVRPEGSVSTLKIQRTERGDSAVYLCASSSDQGVEQYFGPGTRLTVT.

In this sample, this clone turned up a few times. The chain couples TRBV29-1 to TRBJ1-1; TRBD1 might be the D (6 bases). CDR3 size: 14 residues. V shed 3 bases and J shed 5 bases, with 16 bases lying between them. Germline values: CDR1 SQVTM, CDR2 ANQGSEA. The CDR3 nucleotides read TGCAGCGTTGACCCCCATGGGACACTGACTGAAGCTTTCTTT. This translates into CSVDPHGTLTEAFF.

The J gene is TRBJ2-5, the V gene TRBV27, with a weak D call TRBD2 (6 bases). V shed 3 bases and J shed 2 bases, with 13 bases lying between them. This CDR3 contains 15 residues. Germline V lookup: CDR1 MNHEY, CDR2 SMNVEV (reference sequence). In nucleotides, the CDR3 is TGTGCCAGCAGTTTTTCGAGTAGCGGACAAGAGACCCAGTACTTC. Translated: CASSFSSSGQETQYF.

The table lists this clone with a count of one. This chain joins TRBV29-1 and TRBJ2-3, with D possibly being TRBD1 (6 bases). V was shortened by 5 bases and J by 5 bases, with 17 bases between the two germline ends. Germline values: CDR1 SQVTM, CDR2 ANQGSEA. The CDR3 totals 14 residues. CDR3 region: CSVFWGQSGDTQYF. For the CDR3, the DNA is TGCAGCGTTTTCTGGGGGCAATCAGGAGATACGCAGTATTTT.

J is TRBJ1-1 and V is TRBV7-9, with no clear D. The CDR3 consists of 17 residues. The germline CDR1 and CDR2 sequences are SEHNR and FQNEAQ (reference sequence). The V end was cut by 2 bases, the J end by 1 base, with 17 bases between. The CDR3: CASSLIVGGHRNTEAFF. The DNA of the CDR3 is TGTGCCAGCAGCTTAATTGTCGGCGGTCACCGGAACACTGAAGCTTTCTTT. The variable domain in full, with the rest retrieved from reference TRBV7-9 and TRBJ1-1, is DTGVSQNPRHKITKRGQNVTFRCDPISEHNRLYWYRQTLGQGPEFLTYFQNEAQLEKSRLLSDRFSAERPKGSFSTLEIQRTEQGDSAMYLCASSLIVGGHRNTEAFFGQGTRLTVV.

J is TRBJ2-5 and V is TRBV7-9; D possibly corresponds to TRBD1 (6 bases). The germline V gene encodes CDR1 SEHNR and CDR2 FQNEAQ (reference sequence). The CDR3 runs 13 residues. V lost 6 bases and J lost 5, with 13 bases in between. CDR3 DNA sequence: TGTGCCAGCAGACGACAGGTTCGGGAGACCCAGTACTTC. It codes for CASRRQVRETQYF.

This rearrangement joins TRBV19 to TRBJ2-5; D might be TRBD1 (5 bases). The ends were cut back, 5 bases at V and 3 bases at J, with 10 bases in the middle. CDR3 length equals 13 residues. Germline V gene data show CDR1 as LNHDA and CDR2 as SQIVND (reference sequence). This chain's CDR3 is CASSRQWEETQYF. In nucleotides, the CDR3 is TGTGCCAGTAGTCGACAGTGGGAAGAGACCCAGTACTTC.

This clone was counted between two and nine times. The chain recombines TRBV5-8 with TRBJ2-2; D may be TRBD1 (5 bases). This CDR3 spans 15 amino acids. Germline CDR1 reads SGHTS; CDR2 reads YDEGEE. Trimming left V 4 bases short and J 5 bases short, with 15 bases between. In DNA, the CDR3 is TGTGCCAGCAGCGGGGCGCCATCGGTAACCGGGGAGCTGTTTTTT. Amino acid sequence: CASSGAPSVTGELFF. Full variable domain (missing parts from reference TRBV5-8 and TRBJ2-2): EAGVTQSPTHLIKTRGQQATLRCSPISGHTSVYWYQQALGLGLQFLLWYDEGEERNRGNFPPRFSGRQFPNYSSELNVNALELEDSALYLCASSGAPSVTGELFFGEGSRLTVL.

This chain links TRBV19 with TRBJ2-7; the match to TRBD2 covers 9 bases. V shed 7 bases and J 3 bases; nucleotides not matched to a gene: 4. The germline gives CDR1 LNHDA, CDR2 SQIVND (reference sequence). The CDR3 has 13 amino acids. CDR3 in DNA: TGTGCCAGTACCCCGACTAGCGGCTACGAGCAGTACTTC. Protein sequence: CASTPTSGYEQYF.

The rearrangement uses TRBV7-2 and TRBJ2-2, with 7 bases fitting TRBD1. CDR1 is SGHTA and CDR2 is FQGNSA in the germline V gene. With 5 bases clipped from V and 4 bases from J, the junction kept 4 bases outside the gene matches. The CDR3 totals 14 residues. In DNA, the CDR3 is TGTGCCAGCAGCCGGGGACAGAGCACCGGGGAGCTGTTTTTT. This translates into CASSRGQSTGELFF.

V and J are TRBV4-1 and TRBJ1-2, with D possibly being TRBD1 (5 bases). V was trimmed by 4 bases and J by 4 bases, leaving 16 bases between them. The CDR3 loop spans 15 amino acids. CDR1 is MGHRA and CDR2 is YSYEKL in the germline V gene. The CDR3 loop reads CASSPQRGGGYGYTF. The CDR3 DNA reads TGCGCCAGCAGCCCCCAACGTGGGGGGGGCTATGGCTACACCTTC.

Concerning this clone itself: At one of its ends the junction is not consistent with the germline gene, which may arise from a read error. The chain joins TRBV9 to TRBJ2-1; D gene unclear. Per the germline V gene, CDR1 is SGDLS and CDR2 is YYNGEE. This CDR3 region has 15 residues. Here the CDR3 reads CASNVDQYYYNEQFF. The DNA for the CDR3 is TGTGCCAGCAACGTAGATCAATACTACTACAATGAGCAGTTCTTC.

This sequence joins TRBV9 and TRBJ2-7, with D tentatively TRBD2 (5 bases). The V end lost 0 bases, the J end lost 7 bases, and 20 bases lay between the germline ends. CDR1 and CDR2 from the germline V gene are SGDLS and YYNGEE. The CDR3 is 16 amino acids. The CDR3 sequence: CASSVGGSLPTREQYF. The DNA of the CDR3 is TGTGCCAGCAGCGTAGGAGGGTCCCTGCCGACGCGAGAGCAGTACTTC.

This clone has just a few counts. The chain is built from TRBV9 and TRBJ1-1; 7 positions match TRBD1. The CDR3 spans 16 residues. Germline V gene sequence: CDR1 SGDLS, CDR2 YYNGEE. Germline trimming cut 6 bases from V and 4 bases from J; bases unmatched to any gene: 15. This chain's CDR3 is CASTLFRQGLSTEAFF. The CDR3 DNA is TGTGCCAGCACCCTCTTCAGACAGGGTTTGAGCACTGAAGCTTTCTTT. The whole variable domain, filled in from reference TRBV9 and TRBJ1-1, reads DSGVTQTPKHLITATGQRVTLRCSPRSGDLSVYWYQQSLDQGLQFLIQYYNGEERAKGNILERFSAQQFPDLHSELNLSSLELGDSALYFCASTLFRQGLSTEAFFGQGTRLTVV.

This chain's CDR3 is CASSLVGVEAFF. Written as DNA, the CDR3 is TGCGCCAGCAGCTTGGTGGGAGTAGAAGCTTTCTTT. The chain recombines TRBV5-1 with TRBJ1-1; no firm D call. This CDR3 region has 12 residues. V lost 0 bases and J 8 bases, leaving 8 bases between the germline ends. Looked up from germline, CDR1 is SGHRS and CDR2 is YFSETQ.

A note on this clone: At one of its ends the junction is not consistent with the germline gene, which may arise from a read error. The CDR3 here is CSSSLAPGDIRETQYF. In nucleotides, the CDR3 is TGTTCCAGCAGCTTAGCCCCAGGGGATATCAGGGAGACCCAGTACTTC. The chain couples TRBV7-9 to TRBJ2-5, with D tentatively TRBD1 (6 bases). In germline, CDR1 is SEHNR, CDR2 FQNEAQ (reference sequence). The CDR3 covers 16 residues. The whole variable domain, remainder taken from reference TRBV7-9 and TRBJ2-5, is DTGVSQNPRHKITKRGQNVTFRCDPISEHNRLYWYRQTLGQGPEFLTYFQNEAQLEKSRLLSDRFSAERPKGSFSTLEIQRTEQGDSAMYLCSSSLAPGDIRETQYFGPGTRLLVL.

The chain couples TRBV25-1 to TRBJ2-7; D is possibly TRBD1 (6 bases). Germline values: CDR1 MGHDK, CDR2 SYGVNS. The CDR3 is made up of 16 amino acids. Trimming removed 5 bases at V and 0 bases at J, with 17 bases between. CDR3 protein: CASSPPQQGSSYEQYF. CDR3 nucleotides: TGTGCCAGCAGTCCGCCCCAACAGGGAAGCTCCTACGAGCAGTACTTC.